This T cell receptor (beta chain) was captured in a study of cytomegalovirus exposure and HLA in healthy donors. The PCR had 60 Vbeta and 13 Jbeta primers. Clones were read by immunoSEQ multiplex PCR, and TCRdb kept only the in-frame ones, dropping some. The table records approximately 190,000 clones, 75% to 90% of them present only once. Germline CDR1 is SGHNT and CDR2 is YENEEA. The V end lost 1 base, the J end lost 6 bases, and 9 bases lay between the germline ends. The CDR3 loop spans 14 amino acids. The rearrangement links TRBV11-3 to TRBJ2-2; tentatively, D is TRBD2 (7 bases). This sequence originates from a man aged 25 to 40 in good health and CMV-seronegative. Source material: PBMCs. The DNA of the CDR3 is TGTGCCAGCAGCTTAGGAGGGGGGGCCGGGGAGCTGTTTTTT. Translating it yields CASSLGGGAGELFF.